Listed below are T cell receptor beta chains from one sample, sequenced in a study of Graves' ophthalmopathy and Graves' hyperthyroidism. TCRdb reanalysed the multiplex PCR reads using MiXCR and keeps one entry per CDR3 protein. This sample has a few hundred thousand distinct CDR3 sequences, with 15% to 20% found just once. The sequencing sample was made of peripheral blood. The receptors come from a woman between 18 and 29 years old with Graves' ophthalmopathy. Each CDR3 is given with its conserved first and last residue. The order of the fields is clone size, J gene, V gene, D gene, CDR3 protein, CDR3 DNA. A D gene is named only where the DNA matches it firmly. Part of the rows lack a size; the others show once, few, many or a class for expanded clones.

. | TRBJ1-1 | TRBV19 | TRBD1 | CASSIAGTGVGEAFF | TGTGCCAGTAGTATAGCAGGGACAGGGGTAGGTGAAGCTTTCTTT
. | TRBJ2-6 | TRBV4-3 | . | CASSQGWVSGANVLTF | TGCGCCAGCAGCCAAGGGTGGGTCTCTGGGGCCAACGTCCTGACTTTC
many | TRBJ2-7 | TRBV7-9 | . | CASSLEIYYEQYF | TGTGCCAGCAGCTTAGAAATATACTACGAGCAGTACTTC
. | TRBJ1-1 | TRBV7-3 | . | CASRPEGGAGNTEAFF | TGTGCCAGCAGACCGGAGGGGGGGGCTGGGAACACTGAAGCTTTCTTT
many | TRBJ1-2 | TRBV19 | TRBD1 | CASSTGGEGYTF | TGTGCCAGTAGCACAGGGGGTGAAGGCTACACCTTC
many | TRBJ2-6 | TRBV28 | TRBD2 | CASSLLGGSGANVLTF | TGTGCCAGCAGTCTCCTGGGGGGGTCTGGGGCCAACGTCCTGACTTTC
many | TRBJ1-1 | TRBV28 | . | CASTVPSKSTEAFF | TGTGCCAGCACGGTGCCTTCGAAGAGCACTGAAGCTTTCTTT
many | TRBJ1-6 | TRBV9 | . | CASSVQGTNSPLHF | TGTGCCAGCAGCGTCCAAGGTACCAATTCACCCCTCCACTTT
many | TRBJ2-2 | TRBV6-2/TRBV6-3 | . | CASRTSGLTISGELFF | TGTGCCAGCAGGACCTCGGGACTTACCATATCGGGGGAGCTGTTTTTT
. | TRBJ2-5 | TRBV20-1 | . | CSARRGRGWEQETQYF | TGCAGTGCTAGAAGGGGTCGCGGGTGGGAGCAAGAGACCCAGTACTTC
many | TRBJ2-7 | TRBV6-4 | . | CASRGEHSTFSYEQYF | TGTGCCAGCAGGGGTGAGCACAGCACTTTTTCCTACGAGCAGTACTTC
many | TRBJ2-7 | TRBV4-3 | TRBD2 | CASSRSGMRYEQYF | TGCGCCAGCAGCCGTAGCGGGATGCGCTACGAGCAGTACTTC
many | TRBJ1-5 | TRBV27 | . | CASSFGNSGEPQHF | TGTGCCAGCAGTTTTGGGAATAGTGGGGAGCCCCAGCATTTT
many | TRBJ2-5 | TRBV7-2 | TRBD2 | CASSTIAGQETQYF | TGTGCCAGCAGCACCATAGCGGGGCAAGAGACCCAGTACTTC
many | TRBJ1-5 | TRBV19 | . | CASTSLRSLGSNQPQHF | TGTGCCAGTACCTCCCTCAGGAGCCTAGGTAGCAATCAGCCCCAGCATTTT
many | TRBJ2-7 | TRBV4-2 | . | CASSQEGSGSYEQYF | TGTGCCAGCAGCCAAGAGGGCTCGGGCTCCTACGAGCAGTACTTC
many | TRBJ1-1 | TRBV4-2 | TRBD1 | CASSHSPGTGTDTEAFF | TGTGCCAGCAGCCATTCACCCGGGACAGGTACGGACACTGAAGCTTTCTTT
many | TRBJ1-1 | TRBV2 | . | CASSEPGVGRGNTEAFF | TGTGCCAGCAGTGAACCAGGGGTTGGTCGCGGGAACACTGAAGCTTTCTTT
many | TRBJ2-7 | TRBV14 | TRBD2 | CASSLFAGTSSYEQYF | TGTGCCAGCAGCCTTTTCGCCGGGACTAGCAGCTACGAGCAGTACTTC
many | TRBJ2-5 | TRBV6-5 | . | CASSRRSVETQYF | TGTGCCAGCAGTCGGCGGAGTGTGGAGACCCAGTACTTC
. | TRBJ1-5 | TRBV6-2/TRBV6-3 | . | CASSPGLSRQNQPQHF | TGTGCCAGCAGTCCTGGACTAAGTCGACAAAATCAGCCCCAGCATTTT
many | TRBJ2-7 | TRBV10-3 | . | CAVGYEQYF | TGTGCCGTAGGCTACGAGCAGTACTTC
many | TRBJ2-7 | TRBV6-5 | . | CAPQGGPYEQYF | TGTGCCCCCCAAGGCGGTCCTTACGAGCAGTACTTC
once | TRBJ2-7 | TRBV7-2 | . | CASSLNGVGYEQYF | TGTGCCAGCAGCTTAAACGGGGTAGGGTACGAGCAGTACTTC
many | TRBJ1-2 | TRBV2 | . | CASSVGQLYGYTF | TGTGCCAGCAGTGTCGGACAGCTCTATGGCTACACCTTC
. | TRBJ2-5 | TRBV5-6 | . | CASSFLAYQETQYF | TGTGCCAGCAGCTTCCTGGCGTACCAAGAGACCCAGTACTTC
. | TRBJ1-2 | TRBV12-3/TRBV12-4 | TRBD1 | CASSPQGTATTYGYTF | TGTGCCAGCAGTCCACAGGGGACAGCCACGACCTATGGCTACACCTTC
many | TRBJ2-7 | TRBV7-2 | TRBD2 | CASSSPPLADYEQYF | TGTGCCAGCAGCTCTCCTCCACTAGCGGACTACGAGCAGTACTTC
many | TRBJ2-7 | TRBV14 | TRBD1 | CASSGPTPGQVSYEQYF | TGTGCCAGCAGCGGTCCTACCCCAGGACAGGTATCCTACGAGCAGTACTTC
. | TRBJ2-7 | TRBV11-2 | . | CASSLGALLSSYEQYF | TGTGCCAGCAGCTTAGGGGCCCTCCTCAGCTCCTACGAGCAGTACTTC
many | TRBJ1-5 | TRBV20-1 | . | CSARGLLGSQPQHF | TGCAGTGCTAGAGGGCTTTTGGGGAGTCAGCCCCAGCATTTT
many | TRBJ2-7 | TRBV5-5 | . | CASSLFLLTYYEQYF | TGTGCCAGCAGCTTGTTCCTCCTGACCTACTACGAGCAGTACTTC
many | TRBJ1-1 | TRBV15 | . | CATKEGVGVTEAFF | TGTGCCACCAAAGAGGGGGTGGGTGTCACTGAAGCTTTCTTT
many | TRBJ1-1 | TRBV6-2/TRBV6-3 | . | CASSYGVGLSEAFF | TGTGCCAGCAGTTATGGGGTGGGCCTCTCTGAAGCTTTCTTT
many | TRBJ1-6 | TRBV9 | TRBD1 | CASGPGQIISPLHF | TGTGCCAGCGGACCGGGACAGATAATTTCACCCCTCCACTTT
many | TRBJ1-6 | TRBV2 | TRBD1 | CASSEGTSGQGNSPLHF | TGTGCCAGCAGTGAAGGTACTTCGGGACAGGGTAATTCACCCCTCCACTTT
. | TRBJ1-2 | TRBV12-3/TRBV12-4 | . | CASSKAGSGYTF | TGTGCCAGCAGCAAAGCAGGGTCGGGCTACACCTTC
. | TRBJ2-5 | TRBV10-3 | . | CAVGRLEETQYF | TGTGCCGTCGGACGGCTGGAGGAGACCCAGTACTTC
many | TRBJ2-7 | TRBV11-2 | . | CASSLVAGGLYEQYF | TGTGCCAGCAGCTTAGTCGCAGGGGGGCTCTACGAGCAGTACTTC
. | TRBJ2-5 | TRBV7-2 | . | CASSFGGQKETQYF | TGTGCCAGCAGCTTTGGAGGACAGAAAGAGACCCAGTACTTC
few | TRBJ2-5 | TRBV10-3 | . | CAIRPEQETQYF | TGTGCCATCAGGCCAGAACAAGAGACCCAGTACTTC
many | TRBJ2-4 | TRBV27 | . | CASSLSIADTAKNIQYF | TGTGCCAGCAGTTTATCGATCGCCGATACAGCCAAAAACATTCAGTACTTC
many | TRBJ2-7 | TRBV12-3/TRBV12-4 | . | CASSLDPGPYEQYF | TGTGCCAGCAGTTTAGATCCGGGACCCTACGAGCAGTACTTC
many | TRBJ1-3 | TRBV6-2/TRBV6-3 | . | CASRKDGGSGNTIYF | TGTGCCAGCAGGAAGGACGGAGGCTCTGGAAACACCATATATTTT
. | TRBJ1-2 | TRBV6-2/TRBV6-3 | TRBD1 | CASSYLPDRGNGYTF | TGTGCCAGCAGTTACCTCCCGGACAGGGGTAATGGCTACACCTTC
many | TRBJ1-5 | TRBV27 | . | CASSLSSNSNQPQHF | TGTGCCAGCAGTCTCTCCTCAAATAGCAATCAGCCCCAGCATTTT
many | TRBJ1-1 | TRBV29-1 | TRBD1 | CSTSTEGGGTEAFF | TGCAGCACATCAACGGAAGGGGGCGGCACTGAAGCTTTCTTT
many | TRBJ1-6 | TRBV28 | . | CASGQADSPLHF | TGTGCCAGCGGGCAGGCGGACTCACCCCTCCACTTT
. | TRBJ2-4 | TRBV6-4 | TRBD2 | CASSESVLDRLAGDLNIQYF | TGTGCCAGCAGTGAATCAGTACTGGACCGACTAGCGGGAGACCTAAACATTCAGTACTTC